These 8 T cell receptor beta chains came from one sample sequenced in a study of blood T cell repertoires in COVID-19. The table came from immunoSEQ multiplex PCR; TCRdb's copy has only in-frame clones and leaves some out. Here the sample spans under 150,000 clones, about four fifths being singletons. The sequenced sample consisted of PBMCs or T cells enriched from blood (not recorded which). Receptors originate from a man aged 25 to 40 who had recovered from COVID-19.

The chain links TRBV19 to TRBJ2-2; D possibly corresponds to TRBD1 (5 bases). V lost 3 bases, J lost 4 bases, and 15 bases lay in between. The CDR3 covers 16 residues. Germline CDR1 is LNHDA and CDR2 is SQIVND (reference sequence). CDR3 nucleotide sequence: TGTGCCAGTAGTATGGCCCAGGGCAGTTCCACCGGGGAGCTGTTTTTT. Encoded protein: CASSMAQGSSTGELFF.

This sequence joins TRBV27 and TRBJ2-3, with D possibly being TRBD1 (6 bases). The V gene lost 1 base and the J gene lost 5 bases, with 19 bases spanning the gap. The CDR3 contains 17 residues. Germline values: CDR1 MNHEY, CDR2 SMNVEV (reference sequence). The DNA of the CDR3 is TGTGCCAGCAGTTTATTGCGGACTCCAGGGGAGTTAGATACGCAGTATTTT. It is translated as CASSLLRTPGELDTQYF.

The rearrangement joins TRBV5-5 to TRBJ1-1; TRBD1 aligns across 8 bases. This CDR3 has 15 residues. Germline CDR1 SGHKS, CDR2 YYEKEE (reference sequence). Unmatched junction bases numbered 7, after V lost 1 base and J lost 5 bases. The DNA of the CDR3 is TGTGCCAGCAGCTTGTTGGGACAGGCAGCAACTGAAGCTTTCTTT. It specifies CASSLLGQAATEAFF.

The chain uses TRBV5-1 and TRBJ1-4, with D uncertain. V was trimmed by 0 bases and J by 4 bases, leaving 7 bases between them. The germline V gene has CDR1 SGHRS and CDR2 YFSETQ. The CDR3 has 14 amino acids. This chain's CDR3 is CASSLGQNNEKLFF. CDR3 sequence (DNA): TGCGCCAGCAGCTTGGGGCAAAATAATGAAAAACTGTTTTTT.

This clone was counted once. The chain uses TRBV9 and TRBJ2-3; 8 positions match TRBD2. Germline trimming cut 4 bases from V and 3 bases from J; bases unmatched to any gene: 10. The CDR3 spans 16 residues. Germline loops: CDR1 SGDLS, CDR2 YYNGEE. The CDR3: CASSYLPGGETDTQYF. The CDR3 DNA is TGTGCCAGCAGCTACCTCCCGGGGGGGGAGACAGATACGCAGTATTTT.

This rearrangement joins TRBV28 to TRBJ2-7; D is unresolved. The CDR3 runs 11 residues. V gave up 4 bases and J gave up 6 bases, with 7 bases separating them. Germline loops: CDR1 MDHEN, CDR2 SYDVKM. The CDR3 loop is CASSWAAEQYF. The CDR3 DNA reads as TGTGCCAGCAGTTGGGCAGCCGAGCAGTACTTC. Looking up the rest from reference TRBV28 and TRBJ2-7 gives the full variable domain: DVKVTQSSRYLVKRTGEKVFLECVQDMDHENMFWYRQDPGLGLRLIYFSYDVKMKEKGDIPEGYSVSREKKERFSLILESASTNQTSMYLCASSWAAEQYFGPGTRLTVT.

The chain uses TRBV24-1 and TRBJ2-3; 13 nucleotides match TRBD2. The V gene's germline CDR1 is KGHDR and CDR2 SFDVKD. V lost 3 bases and J lost 2; bases outside the gene matches: 7. The CDR3 runs to 18 residues. This chain's CDR3 is CATSDPTGTSGDTDTQYF. CDR3 nucleotides: TGTGCCACCAGTGATCCGACCGGGACTAGCGGGGACACAGATACGCAGTATTTT.

The chain employs TRBV7-9 and TRBJ1-4; 7 bases map to TRBD1. The germline V gene encodes CDR1 SEHNR and CDR2 FQNEAQ (reference sequence). The CDR3 is 16 residues long. Unmatched junction bases numbered 14, after V lost 5 bases and J lost 8 bases. The CDR3 DNA follows: TGTGCCAGCAGCCTGGGCATACAGGGGCTTGGGGAAAAACTGTTTTTT. This translates into CASSLGIQGLGEKLFF.